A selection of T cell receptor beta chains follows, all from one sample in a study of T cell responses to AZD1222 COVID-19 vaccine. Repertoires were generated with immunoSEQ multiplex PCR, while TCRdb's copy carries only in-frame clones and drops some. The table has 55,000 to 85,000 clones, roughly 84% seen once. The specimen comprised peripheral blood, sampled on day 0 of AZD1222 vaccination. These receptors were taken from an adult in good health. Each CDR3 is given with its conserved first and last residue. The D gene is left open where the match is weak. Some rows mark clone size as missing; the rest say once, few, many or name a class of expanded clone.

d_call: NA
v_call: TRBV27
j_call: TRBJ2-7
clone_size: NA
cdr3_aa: CASSPQRAGEISYEQYF
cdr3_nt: TGTGCCAGCAGTCCACAAAGGGCAGGGGAAATTTCCTACGAGCAGTACTTC

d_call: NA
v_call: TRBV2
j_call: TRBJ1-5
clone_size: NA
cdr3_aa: CASRPLVGNQPQHF
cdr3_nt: TGTGCCAGCAGGCCATTGGTAGGGAATCAGCCCCAGCATTTT

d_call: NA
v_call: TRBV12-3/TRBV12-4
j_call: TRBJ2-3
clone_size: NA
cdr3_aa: CASSLRDRDTQYF
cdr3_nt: TGTGCCAGCAGCCTCAGGGACCGAGATACGCAGTATTTT

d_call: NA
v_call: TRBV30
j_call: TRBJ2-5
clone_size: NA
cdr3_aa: CAWTPPGLQETQYF
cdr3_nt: TGTGCCTGGACCCCGCCCGGCCTGCAAGAGACCCAGTACTTC

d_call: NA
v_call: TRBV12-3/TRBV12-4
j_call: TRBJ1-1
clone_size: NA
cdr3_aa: CASSQGNTEAFF
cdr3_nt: TGTGCCAGCTCGCAGGGGAACACTGAAGCTTTCTTT

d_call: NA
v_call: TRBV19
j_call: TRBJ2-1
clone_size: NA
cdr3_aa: CASSIALDSNEQFF
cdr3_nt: TGTGCCAGTAGTATAGCCTTGGACAGCAATGAGCAGTTCTTC

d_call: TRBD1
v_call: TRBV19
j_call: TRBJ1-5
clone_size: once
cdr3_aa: CASSSRQGANPPQHF
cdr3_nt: TGTGCCAGTAGTAGCCGACAGGGGGCAAATCCGCCCCAGCATTTT

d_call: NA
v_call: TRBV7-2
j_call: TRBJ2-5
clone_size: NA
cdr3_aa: CASSLAETQYF
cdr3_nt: TGTGCCAGCAGCTTAGCGGAGACCCAGTACTTC

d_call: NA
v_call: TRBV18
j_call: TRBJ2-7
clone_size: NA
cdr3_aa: CASSPFGTALAYEQYF
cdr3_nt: TGTGCCAGCTCACCCTTCGGTACCGCGCTCGCCTACGAGCAGTACTTC

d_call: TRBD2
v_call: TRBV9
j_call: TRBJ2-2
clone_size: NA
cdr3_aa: CASSPRRGGGASGELFF
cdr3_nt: TGTGCCAGCAGCCCCAGGAGAGGCGGGGGGGCCTCCGGGGAGCTGTTTTTT

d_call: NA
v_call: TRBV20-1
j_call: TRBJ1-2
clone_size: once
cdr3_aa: CSAAGQYGYTF
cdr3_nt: TGCAGTGCCGCCGGACAGTATGGCTACACCTTC

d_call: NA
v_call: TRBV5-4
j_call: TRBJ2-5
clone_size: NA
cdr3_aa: CASSLMGNTGETQYF
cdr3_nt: TGTGCCAGCAGCTTGATGGGGAATACAGGGGAGACCCAGTACTTC

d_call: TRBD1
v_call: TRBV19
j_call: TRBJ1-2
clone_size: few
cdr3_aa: CASRRSANLPRGGMTGGHRGYTF
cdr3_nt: TGTGCCAGTAGAAGATCCGCAAACCTTCCTCGAGGTGGGATGACAGGGGGACATAGGGGCTACACCTTC

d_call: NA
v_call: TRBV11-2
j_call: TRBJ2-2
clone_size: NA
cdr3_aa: CASSPGRTGELFF
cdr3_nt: TGTGCCAGCAGCCCAGGACGGACCGGGGAGCTGTTTTTT

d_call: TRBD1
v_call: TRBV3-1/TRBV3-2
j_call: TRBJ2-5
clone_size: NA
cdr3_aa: CASSRDRGRGVETQYF
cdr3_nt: TGTGCCAGCAGCAGGGACAGGGGGCGCGGTGTGGAGACCCAGTACTTC

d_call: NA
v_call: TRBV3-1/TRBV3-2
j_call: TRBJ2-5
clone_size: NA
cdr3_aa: CASSPDPGGETQYF
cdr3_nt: TGTGCCAGCAGCCCCGACCCCGGAGGAGAGACCCAGTACTTC

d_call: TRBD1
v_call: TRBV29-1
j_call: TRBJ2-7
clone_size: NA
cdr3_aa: CSVGGTDLQYEQYF
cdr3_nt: TGCAGCGTTGGGGGGACAGATCTACAGTACGAGCAGTACTTC

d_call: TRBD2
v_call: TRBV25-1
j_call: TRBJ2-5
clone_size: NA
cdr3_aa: CASGEAGPQETQYF
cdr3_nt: TGTGCCAGCGGGGAAGCGGGGCCCCAAGAGACCCAGTACTTC

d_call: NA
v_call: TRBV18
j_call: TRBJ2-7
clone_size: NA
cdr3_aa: CASSPPNGDEQYF
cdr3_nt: TGTGCCAGCTCACCACCGAACGGCGACGAGCAGTACTTC

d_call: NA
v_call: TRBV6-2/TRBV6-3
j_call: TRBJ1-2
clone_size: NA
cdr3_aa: CASSPLKYYGYTF
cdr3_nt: TGTGCCAGCAGCCCCCTCAAATACTATGGCTACACCTTC

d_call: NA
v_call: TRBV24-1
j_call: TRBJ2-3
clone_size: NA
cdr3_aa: CATSDRTDTQYF
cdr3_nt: TGTGCCACCAGTGATCGGACAGATACGCAGTATTTT

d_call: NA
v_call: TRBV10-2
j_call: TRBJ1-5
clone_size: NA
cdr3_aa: CASKASSNQPQHF
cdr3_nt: TGCGCCAGCAAGGCGAGTAGCAATCAGCCCCAGCATTTT

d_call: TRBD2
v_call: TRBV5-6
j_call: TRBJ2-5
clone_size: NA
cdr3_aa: CASSPREAQETQYF
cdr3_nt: TGTGCCAGCAGCCCTCGGGAGGCCCAAGAGACCCAGTACTTC

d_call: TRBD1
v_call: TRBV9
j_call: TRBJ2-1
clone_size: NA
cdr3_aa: CASSVTTGEQFF
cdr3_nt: TGTGCCAGCAGCGTAACGACAGGGGAGCAGTTCTTC

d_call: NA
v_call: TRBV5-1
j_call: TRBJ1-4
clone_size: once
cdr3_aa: CASSLVGATNEKLFF
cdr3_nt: TGCGCCAGCAGCTTGGTGGGAGCAACTAATGAAAAACTGTTTTTT

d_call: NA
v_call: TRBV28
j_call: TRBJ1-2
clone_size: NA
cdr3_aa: CASSLDLQNYGYTF
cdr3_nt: TGTGCCAGCAGTTTAGACTTACAGAACTATGGCTACACCTTC

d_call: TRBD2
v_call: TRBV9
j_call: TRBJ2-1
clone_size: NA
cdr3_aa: CASRPGGGGSLNEQFF
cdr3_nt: TGTGCCAGCCGCCCCGGCGGGGGGGGGTCTCTGAATGAGCAGTTCTTC

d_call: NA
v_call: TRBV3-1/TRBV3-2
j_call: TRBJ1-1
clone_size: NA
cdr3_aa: CASSQDGQRNTEAFF
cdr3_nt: TGTGCCAGCAGCCAAGATGGACAGAGGAACACTGAAGCTTTCTTT

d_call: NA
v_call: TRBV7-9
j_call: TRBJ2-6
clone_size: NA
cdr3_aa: CASSLVGKRGSGANVLTF
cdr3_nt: TGTGCCAGCAGCTTAGTCGGTAAAAGGGGCTCTGGGGCCAACGTCCTGACTTTC

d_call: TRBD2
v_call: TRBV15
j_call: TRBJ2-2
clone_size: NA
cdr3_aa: CATSRGSGDTGELFF
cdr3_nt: TGTGCCACCAGCAGAGGTAGCGGGGACACCGGGGAGCTGTTTTTT

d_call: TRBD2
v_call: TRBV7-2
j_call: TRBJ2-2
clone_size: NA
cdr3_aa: CASSLEWSRPGGGLFF
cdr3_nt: TGTGCCAGCAGCTTAGAGTGGTCCCGGCCTGGCGGGGGGCTGTTTTTT

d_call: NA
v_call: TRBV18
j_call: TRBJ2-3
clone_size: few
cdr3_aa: CASSPAVSDTDTQYF
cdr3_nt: TGTGCCAGCTCACCAGCCGTTTCTGACACAGATACGCAGTATTTT

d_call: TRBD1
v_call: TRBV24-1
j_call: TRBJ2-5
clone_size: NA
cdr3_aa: CATSDQGAVETQYF
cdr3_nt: TGTGCCACCAGTGACCAGGGGGCCGTGGAGACCCAGTACTTC

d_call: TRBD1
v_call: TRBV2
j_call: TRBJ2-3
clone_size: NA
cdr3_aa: CASSEQARGTPGTQYF
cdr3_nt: TGTGCCAGCAGTGAACAGGCCAGGGGGACCCCTGGTACGCAGTATTTT

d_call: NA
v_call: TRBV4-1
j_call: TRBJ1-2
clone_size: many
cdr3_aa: CASSQDEGSYGYTF
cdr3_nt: TGCGCCAGCAGCCAAGACGAGGGGAGCTATGGCTACACCTTC

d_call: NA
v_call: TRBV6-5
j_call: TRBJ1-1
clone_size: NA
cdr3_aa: CASSWEMNTEAFF
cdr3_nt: TGTGCCAGCAGTTGGGAGATGAACACTGAAGCTTTCTTT

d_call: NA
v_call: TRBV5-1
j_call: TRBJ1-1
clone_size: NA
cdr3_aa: CASSLYLGEFTEAFF
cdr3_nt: TGCGCCAGCAGCTTGTATTTAGGGGAGTTCACTGAAGCTTTCTTT

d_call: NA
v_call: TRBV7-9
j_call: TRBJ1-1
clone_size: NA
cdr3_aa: CASTLETEAFF
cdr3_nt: TGTGCCAGCACCTTAGAGACAGAAGCTTTCTTT

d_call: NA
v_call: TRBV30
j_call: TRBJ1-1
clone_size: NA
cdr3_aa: CAWFSMNTEAFF
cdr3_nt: TGTGCCTGGTTCAGCATGAACACTGAAGCTTTCTTT

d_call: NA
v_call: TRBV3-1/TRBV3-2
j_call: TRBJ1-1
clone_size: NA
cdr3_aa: CASSQDSKNTEAFF
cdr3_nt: TGTGCCAGCAGCCAAGATTCGAAGAACACTGAAGCTTTCTTT

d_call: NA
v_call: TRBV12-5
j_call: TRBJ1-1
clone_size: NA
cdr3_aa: CASGLAESVTEAFF
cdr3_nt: TGTGCTAGTGGTTTGGCGGAATCGGTCACTGAAGCTTTCTTT

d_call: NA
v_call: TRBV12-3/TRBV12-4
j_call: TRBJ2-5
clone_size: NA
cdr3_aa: CASSLVGPKTQYF
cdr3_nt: TGTGCCAGCAGTTTGGTGGGACCAAAGACCCAGTACTTC

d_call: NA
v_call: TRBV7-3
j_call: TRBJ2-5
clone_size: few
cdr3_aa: CASSAGPKETQYF
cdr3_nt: TGTGCCAGCAGCGCGGGCCCGAAAGAGACCCAGTACTTC

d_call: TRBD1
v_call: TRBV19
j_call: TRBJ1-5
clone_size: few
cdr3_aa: CASRGQGDQPQHF
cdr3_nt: TGTGCCAGTAGGGGACAGGGCGATCAGCCCCAGCATTTT

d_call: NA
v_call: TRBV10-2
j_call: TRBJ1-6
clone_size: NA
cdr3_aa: CASSGDNSPLHF
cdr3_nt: TGCGCCAGCAGTGGGGATAATTCACCCCTCCACTTT

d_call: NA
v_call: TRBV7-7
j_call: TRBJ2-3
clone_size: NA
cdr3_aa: CASSSPGGRQYF
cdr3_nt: TGTGCTAGCAGCTCCCCCGGGGGACGGCAGTATTTT

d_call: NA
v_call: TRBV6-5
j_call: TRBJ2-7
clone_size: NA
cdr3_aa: CASSYSGRIYEQYF
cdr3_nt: TGTGCCAGCAGTTACTCAGGACGGATCTACGAGCAGTACTTC

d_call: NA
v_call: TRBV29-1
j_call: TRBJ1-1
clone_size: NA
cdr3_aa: CSVVDTEAFF
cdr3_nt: TGCAGCGTGGTGGACACTGAAGCTTTCTTT

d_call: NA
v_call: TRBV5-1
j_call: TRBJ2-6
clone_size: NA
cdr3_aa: CASSSAQAGANVLTF
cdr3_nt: TGCGCCAGCAGCTCCGCCCAGGCTGGGGCCAACGTCCTGACTTTC

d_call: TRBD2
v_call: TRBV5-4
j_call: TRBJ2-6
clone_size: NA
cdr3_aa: CASSSPGLESGANVLTF
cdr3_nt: TGTGCCAGCAGTTCGCCGGGACTAGAATCTGGGGCCAACGTCCTGACTTTC

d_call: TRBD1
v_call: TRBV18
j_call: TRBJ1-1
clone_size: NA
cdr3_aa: CASSPRDRGTEAFF
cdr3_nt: TGTGCCAGCTCACCACGGGACAGGGGCACTGAAGCTTTCTTT

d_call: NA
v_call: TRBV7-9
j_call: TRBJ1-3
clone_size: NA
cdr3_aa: CASRDGAGNTIYF
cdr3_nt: TGTGCCAGCAGGGACGGGGCTGGAAACACCATATATTTT

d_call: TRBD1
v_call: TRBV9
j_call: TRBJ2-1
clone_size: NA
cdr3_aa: CASSVEGASYNEQFF
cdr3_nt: TGTGCCAGCAGCGTAGAGGGGGCCTCCTACAATGAGCAGTTCTTC

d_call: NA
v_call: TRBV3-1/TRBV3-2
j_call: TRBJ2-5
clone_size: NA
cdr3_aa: CASSQGARVGQETQYF
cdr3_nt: TGTGCCAGCAGCCAAGGGGCCAGGGTAGGGCAAGAGACCCAGTACTTC